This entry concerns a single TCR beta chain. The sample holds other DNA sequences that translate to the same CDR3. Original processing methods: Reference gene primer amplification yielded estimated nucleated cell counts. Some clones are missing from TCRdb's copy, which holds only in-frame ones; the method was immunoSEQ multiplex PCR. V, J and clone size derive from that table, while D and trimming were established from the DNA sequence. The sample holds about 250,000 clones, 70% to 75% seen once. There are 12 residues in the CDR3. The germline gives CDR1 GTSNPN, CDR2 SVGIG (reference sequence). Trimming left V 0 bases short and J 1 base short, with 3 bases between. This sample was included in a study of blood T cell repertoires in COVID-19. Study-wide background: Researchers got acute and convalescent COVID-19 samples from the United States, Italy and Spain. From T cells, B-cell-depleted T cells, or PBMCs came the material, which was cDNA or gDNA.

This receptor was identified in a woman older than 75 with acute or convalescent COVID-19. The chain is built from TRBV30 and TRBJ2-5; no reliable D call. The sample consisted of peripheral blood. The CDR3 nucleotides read TGTGCCTGGAGTGTCTCCCAAGAGACCCAGTACTTC. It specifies CAWSVSQETQYF.